The next 12 T cell receptor beta chains were all read from a single sample in a study of shared clonotypes between healthy human individuals. The table came from immunoSEQ multiplex PCR; TCRdb's copy has only in-frame clones and leaves some out. Of 500,000 to 550,000 clones listed, approximately 95% were seen once; the top ten hold about 0.067%. Sequences were obtained from naive CD4+ T cells sorted from blood. Stated subset: CD45RA+ positively selected. Receptor source: a woman aged 25 to 45 in good health.

For the CDR3, the DNA is TGTGCCAGCAGCTTCTCTACCCCTCGACTAGCGGGGGCCCTGAACACCGGGGAGCTGTTTTTT. Protein sequence: CASSFSTPRLAGALNTGELFF. The chain uses TRBV7-6 and TRBJ2-2; 12 bases are shared with TRBD2. V dropped 3 bases and J dropped 1; count of bases not matched to a gene: 15. Germline values: CDR1 SGHVS, CDR2 FNYEAQ. The CDR3 length is 21 residues. Full variable domain (rest looked up from reference TRBV7-6 and TRBJ2-2): GAGVSQSPRYKVTKRGQDVALRCDPISGHVSLYWYRQALGQGPEFLTYFNYEAQQDKSGLPNDRFSAERPEGSISTLTIQRTEQRDSAMYRCASSFSTPRLAGALNTGELFFGEGSRLTVL.

The rearrangement uses TRBV7-1 and TRBJ1-2, with no clear D. TRBV7-1 counts as an open reading frame of uncertain function. Trimming removed 5 bases from V and 3 bases from J, with 7 bases in between. This CDR3 comprises 12 residues. CDR3 protein: CASSTGDYGYTF. In DNA, the CDR3 is TGTGCCAGCAGCACCGGGGACTATGGCTACACCTTC.

This sequence joins TRBV18 and TRBJ1-2, with a weak D call TRBD1 (6 bases). CDR1 is KGHSH and CDR2 is LQKENI in the germline V gene. Between the trimmed V and J ends, which lost 3 bases and 0 bases, there was a span of 14 bases. CDR3 size: 16 residues. The CDR3 protein is CASSPIDRPSNYGYTF. The DNA for the CDR3 is TGTGCCAGCTCACCCATTGACAGGCCTTCTAACTATGGCTACACCTTC. The full variable domain, rest sourced from reference TRBV18 and TRBJ1-2, is NAGVMQNPRHLVRRRGQEARLRCSPMKGHSHVYWYRQLPEEGLKFMVYLQKENIIDESGMPKERFSAEFPKEGPSILRIQQVVRGDSAAYFCASSPIDRPSNYGYTFGSGTRLTVV.

The V gene is TRBV4-1, the J gene TRBJ2-7; TRBD2 aligns across 8 bases. The CDR3 spans 16 residues. CDR1 and CDR2 (germline): MGHRA, YSYEKL. J gave up 3 bases and V 0 bases, and 7 bases lay outside the gene matches. CDR3 coding DNA: TGCGCCAGCAGCCAAGATACGAGCGGGAGTATCTACGAGCAGTACTTC. It codes for CASSQDTSGSIYEQYF.

This sequence joins TRBV28 and TRBJ2-3; D unclear. Trimming removed 6 bases at V and 4 bases at J, with 11 bases between. Germline V gene lookup returns CDR1 MDHEN and CDR2 SYDVKM. The CDR3 is 13 residues long. In DNA form, the CDR3 reads TGTGCCAGCAGGCCCACCGGCGCAGATACGCAGTATTTT. Translated: CASRPTGADTQYF. Variable domain in full (rest from reference TRBV28 and TRBJ2-3): DVKVTQSSRYLVKRTGEKVFLECVQDMDHENMFWYRQDPGLGLRLIYFSYDVKMKEKGDIPEGYSVSREKKERFSLILESASTNQTSMYLCASRPTGADTQYFGPGTRLTVL.

The rearrangement joins TRBV18 to TRBJ2-7; D is possibly TRBD2 (6 bases). V was shortened by 1 base and J by 3 bases, with 16 bases between the two germline ends. This CDR3 has 16 amino acids. Germline assignment: CDR1 KGHSH and CDR2 LQKENI. The CDR3 reads CASSPQDGGSYYEQYF. The DNA for the CDR3 is TGTGCCAGCTCACCACAGGACGGAGGGAGTTACTACGAGCAGTACTTC. The variable domain in full, completed from reference TRBV18 and TRBJ2-7, reads NAGVMQNPRHLVRRRGQEARLRCSPMKGHSHVYWYRQLPEEGLKFMVYLQKENIIDESGMPKERFSAEFPKEGPSILRIQQVVRGDSAAYFCASSPQDGGSYYEQYFGPGTRLTVT.

The chain combines TRBV12-2 with TRBJ1-4; TRBD1, as called in the table, went unchecked against the DNA. TRBV12-2 is a pseudogene segment. This CDR3 contains 16 residues. The CDR3 DNA reads TGTGCAAGTCGCTTATATGGGCCTCTGGTACGGGAAAAACTGTTTTTT. The encoded protein is CASRLYGPLVREKLFF.

V and J are TRBV29-1 and TRBJ2-7; D could derive from TRBD1 or TRBD2 (6 bases each). V lost 7 bases, J lost 4 bases, and 14 bases lay in between. The germline V gene has CDR1 SQVTM and CDR2 ANQGSEA. The CDR3 is 12 amino acids. The CDR3 region has the DNA TGCAGCGCTGGGGGAGGACAGTACGAGCAGTACTTC. Translation gives CSAGGGQYEQYF.

The genes are TRBV6-5 and TRBJ2-5; no definite D call. The length of the CDR3 is 16 residues. Trimming took 2 bases from V and 0 from J, leaving 13 bases between them. Germline V gene lookup returns CDR1 MNHEY and CDR2 SVGAGI. The CDR3 loop reads CASSYPHTDYQETQYF. CDR3 DNA sequence: TGTGCCAGCAGTTACCCTCACACCGACTACCAAGAGACCCAGTACTTC.

The chain recombines TRBV5-5 with TRBJ2-2, with 11 bases lining up with TRBD2. The ends lost 3 bases at V and 2 bases at J; junction bases unmatched: 9. In germline, CDR1 is SGHKS, CDR2 YYEKEE (reference sequence). The CDR3 runs to 18 residues. CDR3 protein: CASSSMTSGTGNTGELFF. CDR3 sequence (DNA): TGTGCCAGCAGCTCTATGACTAGCGGGACGGGAAACACCGGGGAGCTGTTTTTT. Variable domain in full (rest from reference TRBV5-5 and TRBJ2-2): DAGVTQSPTHLIKTRGQQVTLRCSPISGHKSVSWYQQVLGQGPQFIFQYYEKEERGRGNFPDRFSARQFPNYSSELNVNALLLGDSALYLCASSSMTSGTGNTGELFFGEGSRLTVL.

The V call is TRBV6-5, the J call TRBJ2-7; 10 nucleotides line up with TRBD2. The CDR3 length is 16 residues. Per the germline V gene, CDR1 is MNHEY and CDR2 is SVGAGI. V trimming: 0 bases; J trimming: 4 bases; junction bases outside the gene matches: 6. CDR3 nucleotides: TGTGCCAGCAGTTACTCGCTAGCGGGAGAGGGGTACGAGCAGTACTTC. Translating it yields CASSYSLAGEGYEQYF.

The V and J genes are TRBV20-1 and TRBJ2-3; D not certain. The germline V gene encodes CDR1 DFQATT and CDR2 SNEGSKA (reference sequence). The V gene lost 3 bases and the J gene lost 4 bases, with 5 bases spanning the gap. The CDR3 has 11 amino acids. The CDR3, as DNA: TGCAGTGCTAGGGACCCAGATACGCAGTATTTT. Translation gives CSARDPDTQYF.